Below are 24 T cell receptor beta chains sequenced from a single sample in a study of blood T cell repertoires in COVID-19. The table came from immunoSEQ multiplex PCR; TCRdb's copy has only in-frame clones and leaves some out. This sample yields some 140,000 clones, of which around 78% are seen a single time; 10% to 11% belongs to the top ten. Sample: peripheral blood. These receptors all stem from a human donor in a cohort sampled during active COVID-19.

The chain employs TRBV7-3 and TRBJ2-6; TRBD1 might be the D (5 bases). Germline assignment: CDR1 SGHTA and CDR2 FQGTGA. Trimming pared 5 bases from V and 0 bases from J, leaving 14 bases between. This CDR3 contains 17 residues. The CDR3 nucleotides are TGTGCCAGCAGCCCCCAGGGTAGGGGCTCTGGGGCCAACGTCCTGACTTTC. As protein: CASSPQGRGSGANVLTF.

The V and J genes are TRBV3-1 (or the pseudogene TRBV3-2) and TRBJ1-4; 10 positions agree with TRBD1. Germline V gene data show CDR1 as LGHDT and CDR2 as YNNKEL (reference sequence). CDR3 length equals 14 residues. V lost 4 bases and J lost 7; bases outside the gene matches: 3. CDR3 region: CASSPGQGTEKLFF. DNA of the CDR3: TGTGCCAGCAGCCCGGGACAGGGGACTGAAAAACTGTTTTTT.

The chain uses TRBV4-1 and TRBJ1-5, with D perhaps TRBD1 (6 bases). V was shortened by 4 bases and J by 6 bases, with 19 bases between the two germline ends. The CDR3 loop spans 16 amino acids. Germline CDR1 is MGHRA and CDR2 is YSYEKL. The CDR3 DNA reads TGCGCCAGCAGCCCGAGGGGGACCACAAGGGGTCAGCCCCAGCATTTT. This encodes CASSPRGTTRGQPQHF.

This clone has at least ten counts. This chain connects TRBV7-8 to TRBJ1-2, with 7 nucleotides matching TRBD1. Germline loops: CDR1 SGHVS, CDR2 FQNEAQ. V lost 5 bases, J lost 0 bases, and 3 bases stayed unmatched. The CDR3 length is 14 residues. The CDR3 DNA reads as TGTGCCAGCAGCGAAGGGGGCACTAACTATGGCTACACCTTC. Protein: CASSEGGTNYGYTF.

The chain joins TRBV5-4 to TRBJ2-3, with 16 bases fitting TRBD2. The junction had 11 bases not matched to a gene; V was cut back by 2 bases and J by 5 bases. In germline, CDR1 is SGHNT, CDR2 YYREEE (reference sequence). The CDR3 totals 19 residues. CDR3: CASSFPTGTSGGAQDTQYF. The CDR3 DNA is TGTGCCAGCAGCTTCCCCACCGGGACTAGCGGGGGGGCCCAAGATACGCAGTATTTT.

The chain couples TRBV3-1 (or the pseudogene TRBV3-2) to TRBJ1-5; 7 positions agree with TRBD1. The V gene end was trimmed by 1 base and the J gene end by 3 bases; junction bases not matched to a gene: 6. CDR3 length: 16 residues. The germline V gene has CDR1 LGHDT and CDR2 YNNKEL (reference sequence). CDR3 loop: CASSQAAGQANQPQHF. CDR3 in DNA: TGTGCCAGCAGCCAAGCCGCAGGACAGGCCAATCAGCCCCAGCATTTT.

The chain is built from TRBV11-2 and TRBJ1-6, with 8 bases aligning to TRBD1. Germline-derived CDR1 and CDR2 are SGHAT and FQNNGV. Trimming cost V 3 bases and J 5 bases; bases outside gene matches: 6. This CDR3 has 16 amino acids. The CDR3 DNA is TGTGCCAGCAGCTTCTTACCGGGACAGGATAATTCACCCCTCCACTTT. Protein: CASSFLPGQDNSPLHF.

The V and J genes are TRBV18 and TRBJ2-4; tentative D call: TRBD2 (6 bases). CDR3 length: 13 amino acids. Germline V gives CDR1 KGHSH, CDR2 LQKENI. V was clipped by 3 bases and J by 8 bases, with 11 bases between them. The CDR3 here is CASSPVPGDIQYF. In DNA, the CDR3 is TGTGCCAGCTCACCCGTACCGGGGGACATTCAGTACTTC.

CDR3 nucleotide sequence: TGTGCCTGGAGTGCAGGGGCATCCTACGAGCAGTACTTC. Translation: CAWSAGASYEQYF. The rearrangement joins TRBV30 to TRBJ2-7; D is possibly TRBD1 (6 bases). Trimming pared 1 base from V and 1 base from J, leaving 8 bases between. Germline-derived CDR1 and CDR2 are GTSNPN and SVGIG (reference sequence). The CDR3 extends over 13 amino acids.

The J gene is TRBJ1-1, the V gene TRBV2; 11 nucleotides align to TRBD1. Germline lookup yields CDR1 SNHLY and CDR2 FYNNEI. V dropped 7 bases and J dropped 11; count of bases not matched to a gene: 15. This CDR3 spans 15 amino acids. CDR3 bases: TGTGCCAGCACCCCAAGTTCCGGGGACAGGGGGGGCGCTTTCTTT. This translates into CASTPSSGDRGGAFF.

As DNA, the CDR3 is TGTGCCAGCAGCCCTCGGGGACAGGGATACGGCTACACCTTC. It translates to CASSPRGQGYGYTF. This chain links TRBV3-1 (or the pseudogene TRBV3-2) with TRBJ1-2; 9 bases fit TRBD1. Germline assignment: CDR1 LGHDT and CDR2 YNNKEL (reference sequence). V trimming: 4 bases; J trimming: 8 bases; junction bases outside the gene matches: 8. The length of the CDR3 is 14 residues.

CDR3 bases: TGTGCCTGGAGTTCACGGGGGGGGACAGATACGCAGTATTTT. Translation: CAWSSRGGTDTQYF. The chain is built from TRBV30 and TRBJ2-3; TRBD2 agrees at 8 bases. The trim removed 2 bases at V and 3 bases at J, leaving 4 bases unmatched. The CDR3 extends over 14 amino acids. Germline values: CDR1 GTSNPN, CDR2 SVGIG (reference sequence). The entire variable domain, with the rest obtained from reference TRBV30 and TRBJ2-3, is as follows: SQTIHQWPATLVQPVGSPLSLECTVEGTSNPNLYWYRQAAGRGLQLLFYSVGIGQISSEVPQNLSASRPQDRQFILSSKKLLLSDSGFYLCAWSSRGGTDTQYFGPGTRLTVL.

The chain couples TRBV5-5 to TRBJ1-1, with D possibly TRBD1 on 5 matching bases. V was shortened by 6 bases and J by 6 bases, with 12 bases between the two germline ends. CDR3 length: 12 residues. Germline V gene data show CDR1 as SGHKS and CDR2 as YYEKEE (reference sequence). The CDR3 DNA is TGTGCCAGCAAGAGCCAGGGCGCTGAAGCTTTCTTT. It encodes CASKSQGAEAFF. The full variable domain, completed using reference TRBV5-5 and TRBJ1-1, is DAGVTQSPTHLIKTRGQQVTLRCSPISGHKSVSWYQQVLGQGPQFIFQYYEKEERGRGNFPDRFSARQFPNYSSELNVNALLLGDSALYLCASKSQGAEAFFGQGTRLTVV.

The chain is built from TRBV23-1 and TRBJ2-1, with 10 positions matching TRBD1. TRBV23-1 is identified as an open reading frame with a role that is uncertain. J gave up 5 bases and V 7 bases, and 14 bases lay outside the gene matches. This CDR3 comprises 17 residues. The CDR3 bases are TGCGCCAGCATCCCTAGTTCGGACAGGGGGACTCACAATGAGCAGTTCTTC. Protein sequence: CASIPSSDRGTHNEQFF.

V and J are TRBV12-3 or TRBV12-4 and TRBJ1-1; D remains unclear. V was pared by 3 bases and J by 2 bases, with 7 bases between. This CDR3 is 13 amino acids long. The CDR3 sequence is CASSFSSNTEAFF. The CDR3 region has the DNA TGTGCCAGCAGTTTTAGCAGCAACACTGAAGCTTTCTTT.

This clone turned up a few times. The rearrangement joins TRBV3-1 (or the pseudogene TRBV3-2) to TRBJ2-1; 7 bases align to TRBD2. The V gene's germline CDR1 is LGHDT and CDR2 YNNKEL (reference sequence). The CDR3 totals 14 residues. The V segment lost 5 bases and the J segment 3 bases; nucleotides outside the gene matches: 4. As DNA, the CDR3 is TGTGCCAGCAGCGCCCGGGGGGACTACAATGAGCAGTTCTTC. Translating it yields CASSARGDYNEQFF.

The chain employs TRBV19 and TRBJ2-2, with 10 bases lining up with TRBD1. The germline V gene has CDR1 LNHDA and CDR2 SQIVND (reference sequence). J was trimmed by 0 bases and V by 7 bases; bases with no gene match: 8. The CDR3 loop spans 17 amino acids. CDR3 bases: TGTGCCAGTAAACCGGGACAGGGGTGGTCGAACACCGGGGAGCTGTTTTTT. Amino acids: CASKPGQGWSNTGELFF. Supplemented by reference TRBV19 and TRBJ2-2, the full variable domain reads DGGITQSPKYLFRKEGQNVTLSCEQNLNHDAMYWYRQDPGQGLRLIYYSQIVNDFQKGDIAEGYSVSREKKESFPLTVTSAQKNPTAFYLCASKPGQGWSNTGELFFGEGSRLTVL.

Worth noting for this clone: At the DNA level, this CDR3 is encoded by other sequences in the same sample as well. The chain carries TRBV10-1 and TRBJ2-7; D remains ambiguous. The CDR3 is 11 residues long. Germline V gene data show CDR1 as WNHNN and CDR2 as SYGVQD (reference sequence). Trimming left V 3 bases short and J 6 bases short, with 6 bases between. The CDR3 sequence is CASSDESEQYF. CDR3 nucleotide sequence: TGCGCCAGCAGTGATGAGTCCGAGCAGTACTTC.

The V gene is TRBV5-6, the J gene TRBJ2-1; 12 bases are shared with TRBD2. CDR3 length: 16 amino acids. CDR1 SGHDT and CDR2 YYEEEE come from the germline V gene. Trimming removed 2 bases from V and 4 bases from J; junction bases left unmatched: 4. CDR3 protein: CASSFPGTSGYNEQFF. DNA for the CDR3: TGTGCCAGCAGCTTCCCCGGGACTAGCGGGTACAATGAGCAGTTCTTC. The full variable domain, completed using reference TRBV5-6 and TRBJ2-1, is DAGVTQSPTHLIKTRGQQVTLRCSPKSGHDTVSWYQQALGQGPQFIFQYYEEEERQRGNFPDRFSGHQFPNYSSELNVNALLLGDSALYLCASSFPGTSGYNEQFFGPGTRLTVL.

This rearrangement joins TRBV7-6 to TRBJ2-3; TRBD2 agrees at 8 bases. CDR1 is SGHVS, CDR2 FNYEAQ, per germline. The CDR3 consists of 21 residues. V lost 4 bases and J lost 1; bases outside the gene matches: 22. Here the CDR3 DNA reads TGTGCCAGCAGCTCCCACCTATTGGTTCCCCAGCACGGGGGGGGCACAGATACGCAGTATTTT. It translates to CASSSHLLVPQHGGGTDTQYF.

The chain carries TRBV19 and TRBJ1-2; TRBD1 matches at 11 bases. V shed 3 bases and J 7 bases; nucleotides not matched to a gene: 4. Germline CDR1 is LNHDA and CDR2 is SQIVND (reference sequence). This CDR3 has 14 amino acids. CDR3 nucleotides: TGTGCCAGTAGTATGTCCGGGACAGGGGGTGGCTACACCTTC. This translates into CASSMSGTGGGYTF.

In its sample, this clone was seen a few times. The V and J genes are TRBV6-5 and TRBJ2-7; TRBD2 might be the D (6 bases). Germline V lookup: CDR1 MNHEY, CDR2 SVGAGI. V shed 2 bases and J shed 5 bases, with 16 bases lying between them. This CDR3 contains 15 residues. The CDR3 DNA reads TGTGCCAGCAGTTACAAAGCGGCGGGGCGAAACGAGCAGTACTTC. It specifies CASSYKAAGRNEQYF.

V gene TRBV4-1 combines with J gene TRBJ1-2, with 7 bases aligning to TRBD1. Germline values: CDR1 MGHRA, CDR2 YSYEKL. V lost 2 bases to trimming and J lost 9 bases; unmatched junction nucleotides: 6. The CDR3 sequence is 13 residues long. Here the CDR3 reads CASSQSSTGRYTF. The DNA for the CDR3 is TGCGCCAGCAGCCAATCATCGACAGGGCGCTACACCTTC.

CDR3 region: CASSPPGGLAKNIQYF. CDR3 coding DNA: TGTGCCAGCAGCCCTCCGGGGGGTCTAGCCAAAAACATTCAGTACTTC. The genes are TRBV5-6 and TRBJ2-4; 7 bases are shared with TRBD2. Germline V lookup: CDR1 SGHDT, CDR2 YYEEEE. J was trimmed by 0 bases and V by 4 bases; bases with no gene match: 7. The CDR3 loop spans 16 amino acids. The complete variable domain, with remaining parts taken from reference TRBV5-6 and TRBJ2-4, reads DAGVTQSPTHLIKTRGQQVTLRCSPKSGHDTVSWYQQALGQGPQFIFQYYEEEERQRGNFPDRFSGHQFPNYSSELNVNALLLGDSALYLCASSPPGGLAKNIQYFGAGTRLSVL.